This T cell receptor beta chain was recorded in a study of regulatory T cells in long-lasting Graves disease. Specified time point: newly diagnosed GD, antithyroid drugs for less than 3 months. PBMC RNA served as the TCR library source. Relying on iRepertoire HTBI primers and Arm-PCR of CDR3 regions, the team built TCR beta libraries. TCRdb reprocessed the multiplex PCR reads with MiXCR, giving one entry per CDR3 protein. The profile shows fewer than 650,000 distinct CDR3 sequences, around 15% of them singletons. Germline CDR1 and CDR2: SGHAT and FQNNGV. The ends lost 2 bases at V and 6 bases at J; junction bases unmatched: 2. This CDR3 is 13 amino acids long. This sample was also put to use in a study of T cells in Graves' hyperthyroidism and ophthalmopathy.

The sequence was collected from a woman in her twenties or thirties with Graves disease. This chain links TRBV11-2 with TRBJ2-7, with TRBD1 matching 9 bases. Source: peripheral blood mononuclear cells (PBMCs), taken at new diagnosis, from a patient treated with antithyroid drugs. The CDR3 spells CASSLTGGREQYF. Here the CDR3 DNA reads TGTGCCAGCAGCTTAACAGGGGGCCGCGAGCAGTACTTC.